These 23 T cell receptor beta chains originate from one sample sequenced in a study of T cell clonality in common variable immunodeficiency. Assay: immunoSEQ multiplex PCR; the TCRdb copy retains only in-frame clones and omits some. The sample is made up of tens of thousands of clones, none counted only once. The sample consisted of peripheral blood mononuclear cells. All receptors come from a person between 18 and 70 years old in good health.

The sample holds many counts of this clone. Read coverage stops 3 residues before the CDR3 terminus; the germline J gene supplies the remainder. In the same sample, other DNA sequences code for this CDR3. The genes are TRBV5-5 and TRBJ2-7; D might be TRBD1 (5 bases). The CDR3 totals 14 residues. Germline CDR1 is SGHKS and CDR2 is YYEKEE (reference sequence). V dropped 0 bases and J dropped 3 bases, with 10 bases sitting between them. This CDR3 is CASSLDAGYYEQYF. CDR3 DNA, as far as it was read: TGTGCCAGCAGCTTGGATGCAGGGTACTACGAG. Full variable domain (remainder filled in from reference TRBV5-5 and TRBJ2-7): DAGVTQSPTHLIKTRGQQVTLRCSPISGHKSVSWYQQVLGQGPQFIFQYYEKEERGRGNFPDRFSARQFPNYSSELNVNALLLGDSALYLCASSLDAGYYEQYFGPGTRLTVT.

There are many counts of this clone. The read falls 3 residues short of the CDR3 end, and the missing part is taken from the germline J gene. V usage is TRBV10-3 and J usage is TRBJ1-4, with a possible D match to TRBD1 (5 bases). There are 15 residues in the CDR3. Trimming pared 0 bases from V and 6 bases from J, leaving 11 bases between. CDR1 ENHRY and CDR2 SYGVKD come from the germline V gene. CDR3 bases read: TGTGCCATCAGTGAGTCGAGGGGTTCCGATGAAAAA. This sequence encodes CAISESRGSDEK. The complete CDR3 sequence is CAISESRGSDEKLFF.

This clone has a count of ten or more. This CDR3 reads CASKMGGKETQYF. CDR3 bases read: TGTGCCAGTAAGATGGGGGGTAAGGAGACC. The chain links TRBV19 to TRBJ2-5; tentative D call: TRBD2 (6 bases). The CDR3 end lies 3 residues beyond the end of the read and is filled in from the germline J gene. The CDR3 length is 13 residues. Germline V gene sequence: CDR1 LNHDA, CDR2 SQIVND (reference sequence). V lost 7 bases and J lost 5, with 14 bases in between.

This clone was counted at least ten times. From the germline J gene comes the end of the CDR3, since the read stops 3 residues before it. The chain joins TRBV7-3 to TRBJ1-2, with D possibly being TRBD1 (5 bases). Trimming stripped 5 bases from V and 5 bases from J, with 18 bases between. CDR1 and CDR2 (germline): SGHTA, FQGTGA. The CDR3 covers 15 residues. Incomplete CDR3 DNA: TGTGCCAGCAGCCGTAGCGGGGGGGACGAGTATGGC. It specifies CASSRSGGDEYG. The complete CDR3 protein is CASSRSGGDEYGYTF.

This clone was detected many times. The observed sequence ends 3 residues before the CDR3 terminus, with the missing tail filled in from the germline J gene. This chain links TRBV5-1 with TRBJ2-5, with 10 bases aligning to TRBD2. The CDR3 runs to 14 residues. Germline CDR1 is SGHRS and CDR2 is YFSETQ. V lost 3 bases to trimming and J lost 4 bases; unmatched junction nucleotides: 3. The sequenced part of the CDR3 DNA is TGCGCCAGCAGCTGGAGCGGGGGGGCAGAGACC. It is translated as CASSWSGGAET. The CDR3 as a whole reads CASSWSGGAETQYF.

This clone was observed many times. The CDR3 reads CASSYSTGGGTQETQYF. CDR3 DNA (partial): TGTGCCAGCAGTTACTCGACTGGCGGGGGAACCCAAGAGACC. The chain combines TRBV6-2 or TRBV6-3 with TRBJ2-5, with 7 bases fitting TRBD2. The sequence runs out 3 residues before the end of the CDR3; the remainder is reconstructed from the germline J gene. This CDR3 comprises 17 residues. Trimming at V came to 0 bases and at J to 1 base, leaving 8 bases not matched to a gene. Germline-derived CDR1 and CDR2 are MNHEY and SVGEGT.

This clone was found many times. The read comes to an end 3 residues before the CDR3 does, leaving the germline J gene to fill in the end. This rearrangement joins TRBV19 to TRBJ1-6; 8 bases agree with TRBD1. The CDR3 runs to 16 residues. J gave up 8 bases and V 6 bases, and 12 bases lay outside the gene matches. Germline CDR1 reads LNHDA; CDR2 reads SQIVND (reference sequence). The CDR3 bases that were read are TGTGCCAGTAGCCCCGGGGTGGACAGGGAGCATTCACCC. Protein: CASSPGVDREHSP. The CDR3 in full is CASSPGVDREHSPLHF.

This clone was counted many times. The read gets to within 3 residues of the CDR3 end, and the germline J gene fills in the rest. This chain joins TRBV20-1 and TRBJ1-4, with D possibly being TRBD1 (6 bases). The CDR3 is made up of 14 amino acids. The germline V gene encodes CDR1 DFQATT and CDR2 SNEGSKA (reference sequence). V was shortened by 6 bases and J by 1 base, with 12 bases between the two germline ends. CDR3 protein: CSAPYRETNEKLFF. The covered CDR3 bases are TGCAGTGCGCCATACAGGGAAACTAATGAAAAA.

This clone was seen many times. The read ends 3 residues shy of where the CDR3 ends; the end is completed using the germline J gene. J is TRBJ2-3 and V is TRBV9; tentative D call: TRBD2 (6 bases). Germline loops: CDR1 SGDLS, CDR2 YYNGEE. Trimming stripped 0 bases from V and 0 bases from J, with 8 bases between. The CDR3 runs to 15 residues. The sequenced part of the CDR3 DNA is TGTGCCAGCAGCGTAGGGGGGGATAGCACAGATACG. Its protein product is CASSVGGDSTDT. The complete CDR3 protein is CASSVGGDSTDTQYF.

In its sample, this clone was seen many times. The read ends 3 residues shy of where the CDR3 ends; the end is completed using the germline J gene. This chain joins TRBV20-1 and TRBJ2-5, with TRBD1 identical over 7 bases. This CDR3 comprises 13 residues. Trimming at V came to 6 bases and at J to 4 bases, leaving 8 bases not matched to a gene. Germline-derived CDR1 and CDR2 are DFQATT and SNEGSKA (reference sequence). Partial CDR3 DNA: TGCAGTGCGCCGACAGGGAGTGCAGAGACC. Protein sequence: CSAPTGSAET. The complete CDR3 reads CSAPTGSAETQYF.

This clone was found a few times. The read ends 3 residues early relative to the CDR3; the germline J gene fills the gap. The chain joins TRBV30 to TRBJ1-1; D is undetermined. CDR3 length: 15 amino acids. Trimming left V 4 bases short and J 1 base short, with 16 bases between. The V gene's germline CDR1 is GTSNPN and CDR2 SVGIG (reference sequence). The CDR3 loop reads CAWNSLKSGNTEAFF. CDR3 DNA, as far as it was read: TGTGCCTGGAACTCCCTAAAGTCGGGGAACACTGAA.

At least ten counts were recorded for this clone. The CDR3 extends 3 residues past the end of the read, so its final part is completed from the germline J gene. Other DNA sequences in the same sample also yield this CDR3. V usage is TRBV20-1 and J usage is TRBJ1-2; the D is unclear. From germline, CDR1 is DFQATT and CDR2 SNEGSKA (reference sequence). The V gene lost 5 bases and the J gene lost 6 bases, with 4 bases spanning the gap. This CDR3 spans 9 amino acids. Incomplete CDR3 DNA: TGCAGTGCTCTAGATGGC. Translating it yields CSALDG. The whole CDR3 is CSALDGYTF.

This clone was counted ten times or more. The read is 3 residues too short to cover the CDR3 end, so that end is filled in from the germline J gene. This chain joins TRBV6-2 or TRBV6-3 and TRBJ2-3; 8 bases agree with TRBD1. This CDR3 has 14 amino acids. V shed 5 bases, J shed 4 bases, and the junction held 5 bases outside the gene matches. CDR1 MNHEY and CDR2 SVGEGT come from the germline V gene. This CDR3 reads CASSHGQGADTQYF. CDR3 bases read: TGTGCCAGCAGTCACGGACAGGGTGCAGATACG.

Notes on this clone: The DNA ends 3 residues before the CDR3 does, and the rest of the CDR3 is filled in from the germline J gene. The chain combines TRBV6-1 with TRBJ1-2; tentatively, D is TRBD1 (5 bases). The CDR3 has 15 residues. CDR1 and CDR2 from the germline V gene are MNHNS and SASEGT. CDR3 loop: CASSDLNAGSDDYTF. CDR3 DNA, as far as it was read: TGTGCCAGCAGTGATCTGAACGCAGGGAGCGACGAC.

This clone was seen at least ten times. The DNA read from the CDR3 is TGTGCCTGGAGTGTAAACAGCGAG. Protein sequence: CAWSVNSE. In full, the CDR3 is CAWSVNSEQYF. The chain has TRBV30 and TRBJ2-7; no clear D. The read finishes 3 residues shy of the CDR3 end, and the germline J gene is used to complete it. Germline lookup yields CDR1 GTSNPN and CDR2 SVGIG (reference sequence). CDR3 length: 11 amino acids. V was pared by 0 bases and J by 6 bases, with 6 bases between. Full variable domain (outside the CDR3, taken from reference TRBV30 and TRBJ2-7): SQTIHQWPATLVQPVGSPLSLECTVEGTSNPNLYWYRQAAGRGLQLLFYSVGIGQISSEVPQNLSASRPQDRQFILSSKKLLLSDSGFYLCAWSVNSEQYFGPGTRLTVT.

Ten or more counts support this clone. The CDR3 end is not reached by the read, which stops 3 residues before it; the germline J gene fills it in. The V gene is TRBV6-2 or TRBV6-3, the J gene TRBJ1-4; no clear D gene. Germline CDR1 is MNHEY and CDR2 is SVGEGT. The CDR3 is 13 residues long. CDR3 DNA, as far as it was read: TGTGCCAGCAGTTACGATGAAGCGGAGAAA. It codes for CASSYDEAEK. The whole CDR3 reads CASSYDEAEKLFF.

This clone occurred a few times. The read stops 3 residues short of the end of the CDR3; the missing end is completed from the germline J gene. The gene calls are TRBV7-7 and TRBJ2-3, with TRBD2 matching over 9 bases. In germline, CDR1 is SSHAT, CDR2 FNYEAQ (reference sequence). CDR3 length: 17 amino acids. The covered CDR3 bases are TGTGCCAGCAGCTCACGACTGGGCGGGGGGGTGGTCGAGACG. Its protein is CASSSRLGGGVVET. In full, the CDR3 is CASSSRLGGGVVETQYF.

Many counts were recorded for this clone. The sequence runs out 3 residues before the end of the CDR3; the remainder is reconstructed from the germline J gene. V and J are TRBV28 and TRBJ1-4; weak D call: TRBD1 (5 bases). CDR1 and CDR2 (germline): MDHEN, SYDVKM. The CDR3 covers 16 residues. V shed 4 bases and J shed 5 bases, with 17 bases lying between them. This CDR3 reads CASSSPRGVRNEKLFF. The CDR3 DNA, read in part, is TGTGCCAGCAGTTCCCCACGGGGGGTGAGGAATGAAAAA. Together with reference TRBV28 and TRBJ1-4, the CDR3 gives the full variable domain: DVKVTQSSRYLVKRTGEKVFLECVQDMDHENMFWYRQDPGLGLRLIYFSYDVKMKEKGDIPEGYSVSREKKERFSLILESASTNQTSMYLCASSSPRGVRNEKLFFGSGTQLSVL.

As for this clone: The read finishes 3 residues shy of the CDR3 end, and the germline J gene is used to complete it. This chain uses TRBV20-1 with TRBJ1-2, with D unresolved. This CDR3 has 14 amino acids. CDR1 and CDR2 (germline): DFQATT, SNEGSKA (reference sequence). The V gene lost 6 bases and the J gene lost 2 bases, with 16 bases spanning the gap. CDR3 DNA (partial): TGCAGTGCCCAGGAATCGTCCAGGAACTATGGC. Its translation: CSAQESSRNYG. The whole CDR3 reads CSAQESSRNYGYTF.

This clone was observed at least ten times. The CDR3 end lies 3 residues beyond the end of the read and is filled in from the germline J gene. V and J are TRBV19 and TRBJ2-3; perhaps TRBD2 as D (7 bases). Looked up from germline, CDR1 is LNHDA and CDR2 is SQIVND (reference sequence). Between the trimmed V and J ends, which lost 3 bases and 5 bases, there was a span of 12 bases. The CDR3 is 14 amino acids. CDR3 bases read: TGTGCCAGTAGTATGGGGGGGCAAAGAGATACG. Translation: CASSMGGQRDT. The entire CDR3 sequence reads CASSMGGQRDTQYF.

About this clone: The sequenced fragment ends 3 residues before the CDR3 boundary, so the rest is inferred from the germline J gene. This chain uses TRBV7-2 with TRBJ1-5, with 7 bases identical to TRBD1. V shed 0 bases, J shed 5 bases, and the junction held 4 bases outside the gene matches. The CDR3 loop spans 15 amino acids. Germline V lookup: CDR1 SGHTA, CDR2 FQGNSA. CDR3 sequence reads: CASSLADRVDQPQHF. Partial CDR3 DNA: TGTGCCAGCAGCTTAGCCGACAGGGTCGATCAGCCC. Supplemented by reference TRBV7-2 and TRBJ1-5, the full variable domain reads GAGVSQSPSNKVTEKGKDVELRCDPISGHTALYWYRQSLGQGLEFLIYFQGNSAPDKSGLPSDRFSAERTGGSVSTLTIQRTQQEDSAVYLCASSLADRVDQPQHFGDGTRLSIL.

As concerns this clone: From the germline J gene comes the end of the CDR3, since the read stops 3 residues before it. The chain is built from TRBV7-9 and TRBJ1-6, with D unresolved. CDR3 length equals 14 residues. Germline CDR1 SEHNR, CDR2 FQNEAQ (reference sequence). The V and J ends lost 5 bases and 6 bases respectively, with 11 bases between them. The chain's CDR3 is CASSTWAGNSPLHF. The DNA read from the CDR3 is TGTGCCAGCAGCACCTGGGCGGGTAATTCACCC.

A word on this clone: Coverage ceases 3 residues before the CDR3 finishes, and the germline J gene fills in the end. The chain links TRBV6-1 to TRBJ1-1; perhaps TRBD1 as D (5 bases). Germline CDR1 is MNHNS and CDR2 is SASEGT. The CDR3 sequence is 15 residues long. The CDR3 is CASSEAHTGSFGAFF. The sequenced part of the CDR3 DNA is TGTGCCAGCAGTGAAGCCCACACAGGCTCGTTTGGA.